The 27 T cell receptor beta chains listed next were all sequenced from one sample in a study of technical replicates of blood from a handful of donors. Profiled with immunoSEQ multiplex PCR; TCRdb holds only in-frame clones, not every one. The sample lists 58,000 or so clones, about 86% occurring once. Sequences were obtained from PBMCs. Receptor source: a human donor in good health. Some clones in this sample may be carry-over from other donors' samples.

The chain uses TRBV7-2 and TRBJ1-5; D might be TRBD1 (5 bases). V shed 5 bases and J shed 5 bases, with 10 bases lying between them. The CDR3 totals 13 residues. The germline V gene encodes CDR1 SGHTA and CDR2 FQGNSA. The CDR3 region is CASSERGDQPQHF. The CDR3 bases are TGTGCCAGCAGCGAAAGGGGCGATCAGCCCCAGCATTTT.

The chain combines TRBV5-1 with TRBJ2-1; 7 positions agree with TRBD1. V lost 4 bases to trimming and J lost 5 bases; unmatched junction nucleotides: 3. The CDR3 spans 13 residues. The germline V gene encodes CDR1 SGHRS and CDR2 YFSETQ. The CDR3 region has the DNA TGCGCCAGCAGCGTGGGACAGCACAATGAGCAGTTCTTC. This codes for CASSVGQHNEQFF.

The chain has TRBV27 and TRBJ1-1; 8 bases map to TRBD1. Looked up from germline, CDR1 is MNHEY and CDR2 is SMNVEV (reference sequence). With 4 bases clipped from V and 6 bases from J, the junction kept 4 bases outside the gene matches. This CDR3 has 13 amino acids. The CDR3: CASSSGQGSEAFF. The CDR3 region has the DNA TGTGCCAGCAGTTCAGGACAGGGCTCTGAAGCTTTCTTT.

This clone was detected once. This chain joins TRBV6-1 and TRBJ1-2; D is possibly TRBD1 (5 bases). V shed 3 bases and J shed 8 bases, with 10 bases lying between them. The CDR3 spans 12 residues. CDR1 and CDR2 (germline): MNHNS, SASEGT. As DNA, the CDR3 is TGTGCCAGCAGTGAGGGGGGATACGGCTACACCTTC. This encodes CASSEGGYGYTF.

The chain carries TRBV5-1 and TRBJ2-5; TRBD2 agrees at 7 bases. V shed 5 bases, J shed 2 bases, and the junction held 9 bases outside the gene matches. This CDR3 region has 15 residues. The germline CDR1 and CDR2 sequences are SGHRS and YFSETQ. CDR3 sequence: CASRESGGLQETQYF. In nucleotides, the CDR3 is TGCGCCAGCAGGGAATCCGGGGGGTTACAAGAGACCCAGTACTTC.

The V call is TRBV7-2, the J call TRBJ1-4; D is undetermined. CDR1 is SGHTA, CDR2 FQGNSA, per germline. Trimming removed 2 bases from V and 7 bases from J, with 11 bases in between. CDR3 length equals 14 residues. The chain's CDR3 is CASSLNVASEKLFF. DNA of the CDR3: TGTGCCAGCAGCTTAAATGTAGCTAGTGAAAAACTGTTTTTT.

The CDR3 reads CASSQESTGSFGNTIYF. The DNA for the CDR3 is TGCGCCAGCAGCCAAGAATCCACAGGGAGCTTTGGAAACACCATATATTTT. The rearrangement links TRBV4-3 to TRBJ1-3; D is perhaps TRBD1 (6 bases). The CDR3 totals 17 residues. CDR1 is LGHNA and CDR2 is YSLEER in the germline V gene. Between the trimmed V and J ends, which lost 0 bases and 3 bases, there was a span of 15 bases.

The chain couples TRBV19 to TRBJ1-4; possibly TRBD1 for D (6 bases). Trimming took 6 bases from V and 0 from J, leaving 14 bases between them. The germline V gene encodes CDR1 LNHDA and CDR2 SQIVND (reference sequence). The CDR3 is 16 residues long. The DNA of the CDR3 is TGTGCCAGTAGCCTAATGACAGGACCAACTAATGAAAAACTGTTTTTT. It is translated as CASSLMTGPTNEKLFF.

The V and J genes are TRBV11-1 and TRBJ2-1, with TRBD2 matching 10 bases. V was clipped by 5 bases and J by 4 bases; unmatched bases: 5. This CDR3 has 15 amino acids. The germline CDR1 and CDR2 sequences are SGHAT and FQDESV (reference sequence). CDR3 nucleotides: TGTGCCAGCAGCCCACTAGCGGGAACGTACAATGAGCAGTTCTTC. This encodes CASSPLAGTYNEQFF.

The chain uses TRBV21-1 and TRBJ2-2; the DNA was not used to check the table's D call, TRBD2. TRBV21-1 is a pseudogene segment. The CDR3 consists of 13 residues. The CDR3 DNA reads TGTGCCAGCAGCAAAGATCGGGCCGGGGAGCTGTTTTTT. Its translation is CASSKDRAGELFF.

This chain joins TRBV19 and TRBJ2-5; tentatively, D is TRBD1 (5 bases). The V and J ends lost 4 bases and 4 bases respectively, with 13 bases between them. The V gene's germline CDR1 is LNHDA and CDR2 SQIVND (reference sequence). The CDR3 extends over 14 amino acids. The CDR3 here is CASSRELGAETQYF. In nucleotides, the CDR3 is TGTGCCAGTAGTAGGGAATTAGGGGCAGAGACCCAGTACTTC.

The CDR3 nucleotides are TGTGCCTGGAGTGTCAGGGGGCGCTCACCCCTCCACTTT. As protein: CAWSVRGRSPLHF. This sequence joins TRBV30 and TRBJ1-6; 8 bases match TRBD1. Germline CDR1 GTSNPN, CDR2 SVGIG (reference sequence). This CDR3 spans 13 amino acids. J gave up 10 bases and V 0 bases, and 2 bases lay outside the gene matches.

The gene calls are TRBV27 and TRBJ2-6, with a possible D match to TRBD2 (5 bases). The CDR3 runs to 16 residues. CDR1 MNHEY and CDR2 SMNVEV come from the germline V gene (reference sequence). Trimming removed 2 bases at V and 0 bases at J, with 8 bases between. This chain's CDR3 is CASSLQGSSGANVLTF. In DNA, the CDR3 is TGTGCCAGCAGTTTACAAGGGAGCTCTGGGGCCAACGTCCTGACTTTC.

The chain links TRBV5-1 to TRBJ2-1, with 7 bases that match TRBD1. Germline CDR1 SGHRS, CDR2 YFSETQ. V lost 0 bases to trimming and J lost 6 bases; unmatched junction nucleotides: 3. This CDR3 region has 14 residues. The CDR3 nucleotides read TGCGCCAGCAGCTTGGGAGACAGGGTCAATGAGCAGTTCTTC. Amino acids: CASSLGDRVNEQFF. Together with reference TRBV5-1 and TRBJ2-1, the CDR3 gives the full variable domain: KAGVTQTPRYLIKTRGQQVTLSCSPISGHRSVSWYQQTPGQGLQFLFEYFSETQRNKGNFPGRFSGRQFSNSRSEMNVSTLELGDSALYLCASSLGDRVNEQFFGPGTRLTVL.

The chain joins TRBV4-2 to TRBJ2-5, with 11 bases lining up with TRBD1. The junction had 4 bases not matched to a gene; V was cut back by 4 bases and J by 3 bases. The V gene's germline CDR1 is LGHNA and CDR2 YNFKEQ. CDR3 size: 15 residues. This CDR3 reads CASSLGTGGEETQYF. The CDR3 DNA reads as TGTGCCAGCAGCCTAGGGACAGGGGGAGAAGAGACCCAGTACTTC.

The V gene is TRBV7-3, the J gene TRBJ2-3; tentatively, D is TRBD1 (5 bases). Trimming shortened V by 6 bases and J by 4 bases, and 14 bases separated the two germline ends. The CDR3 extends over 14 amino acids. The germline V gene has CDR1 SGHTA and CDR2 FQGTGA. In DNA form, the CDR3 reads TGTGCCAGCAGGACCGGCCAGGGTGCAGATACGCAGTATTTT. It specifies CASRTGQGADTQYF.

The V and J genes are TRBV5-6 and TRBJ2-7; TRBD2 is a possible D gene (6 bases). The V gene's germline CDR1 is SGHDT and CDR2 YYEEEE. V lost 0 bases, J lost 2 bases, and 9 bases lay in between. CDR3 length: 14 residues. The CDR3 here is CASSLGPGAYEQYF. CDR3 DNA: TGTGCCAGCAGCTTGGGGCCGGGGGCCTACGAGCAGTACTTC.

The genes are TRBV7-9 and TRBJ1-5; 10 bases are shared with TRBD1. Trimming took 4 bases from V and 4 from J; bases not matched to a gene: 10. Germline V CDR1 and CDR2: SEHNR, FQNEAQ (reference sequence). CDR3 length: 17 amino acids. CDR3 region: CASSSSVGTGVNQPQHF. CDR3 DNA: TGTGCCAGCAGCTCCTCCGTGGGGACAGGGGTTAATCAGCCCCAGCATTTT.

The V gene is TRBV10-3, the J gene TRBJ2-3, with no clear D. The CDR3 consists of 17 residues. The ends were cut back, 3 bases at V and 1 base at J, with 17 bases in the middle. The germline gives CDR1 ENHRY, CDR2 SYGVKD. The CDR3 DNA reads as TGTGCCATCAGTGACCCCAGGAACGGAAGACGCACAGATACGCAGTATTTT. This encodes CAISDPRNGRRTDTQYF.

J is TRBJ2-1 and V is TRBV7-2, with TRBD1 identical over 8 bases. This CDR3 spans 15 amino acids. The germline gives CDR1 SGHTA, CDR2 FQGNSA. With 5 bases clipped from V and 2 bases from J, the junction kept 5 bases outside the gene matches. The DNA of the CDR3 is TGTGCCAGCAGCCAGCAGACAGGGGCCTACAATGAGCAGTTCTTC. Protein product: CASSQQTGAYNEQFF.

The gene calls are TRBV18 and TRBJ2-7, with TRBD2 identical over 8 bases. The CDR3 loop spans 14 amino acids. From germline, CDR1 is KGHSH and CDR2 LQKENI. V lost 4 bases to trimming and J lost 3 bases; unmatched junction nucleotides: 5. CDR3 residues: CASSLDGRGYEQYF. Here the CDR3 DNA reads TGTGCCAGCTCACTGGACGGGAGGGGCTACGAGCAGTACTTC.

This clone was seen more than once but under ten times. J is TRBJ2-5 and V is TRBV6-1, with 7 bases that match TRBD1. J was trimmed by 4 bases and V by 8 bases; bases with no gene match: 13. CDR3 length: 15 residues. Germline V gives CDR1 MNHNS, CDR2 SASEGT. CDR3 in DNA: TGTGCCAGCGCCTCTGGCGACGAGGGGGCAGAGACCCAGTACTTC. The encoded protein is CASASGDEGAETQYF.

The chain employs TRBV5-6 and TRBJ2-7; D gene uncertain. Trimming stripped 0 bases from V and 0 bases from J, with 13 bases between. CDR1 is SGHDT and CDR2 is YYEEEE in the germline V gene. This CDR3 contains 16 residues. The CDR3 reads CASSLGPAESSYEQYF. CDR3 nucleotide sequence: TGTGCCAGCAGCTTGGGACCGGCGGAGAGCTCCTACGAGCAGTACTTC.

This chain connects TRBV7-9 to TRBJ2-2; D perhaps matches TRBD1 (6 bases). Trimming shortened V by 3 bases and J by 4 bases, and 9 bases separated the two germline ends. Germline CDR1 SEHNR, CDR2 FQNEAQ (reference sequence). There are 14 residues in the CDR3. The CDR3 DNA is TGTGCCAGCAGCTTCGGACAGTTCACCGGGGAGCTGTTTTTT. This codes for CASSFGQFTGELFF.

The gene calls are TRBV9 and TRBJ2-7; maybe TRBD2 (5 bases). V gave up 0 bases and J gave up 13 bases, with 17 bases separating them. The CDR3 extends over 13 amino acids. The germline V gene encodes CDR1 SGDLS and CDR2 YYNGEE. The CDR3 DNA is TGTGCCAGCAGCGTAGATTGGTGGTGGGAGAGATACTTC. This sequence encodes CASSVDWWWERYF.

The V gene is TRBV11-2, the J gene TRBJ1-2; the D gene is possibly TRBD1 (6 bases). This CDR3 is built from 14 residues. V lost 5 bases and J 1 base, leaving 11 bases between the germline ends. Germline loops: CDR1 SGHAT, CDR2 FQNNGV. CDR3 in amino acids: CASSPRQVNYGYTF. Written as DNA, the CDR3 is TGTGCCAGCAGCCCAAGACAGGTTAACTATGGCTACACCTTC. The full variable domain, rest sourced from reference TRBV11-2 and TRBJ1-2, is EAGVAQSPRYKIIEKRQSVAFWCNPISGHATLYWYQQILGQGPKLLIQFQNNGVVDDSQLPKDRFSAERLKGVDSTLKIQPAKLEDSAVYLCASSPRQVNYGYTFGSGTRLTVV.

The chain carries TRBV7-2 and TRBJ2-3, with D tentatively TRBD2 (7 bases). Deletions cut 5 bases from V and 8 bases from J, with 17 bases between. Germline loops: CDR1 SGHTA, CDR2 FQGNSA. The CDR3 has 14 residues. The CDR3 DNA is TGTGCCAGCAGCCGGGGGGACACGCCGGTTACGCAGTATTTT. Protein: CASSRGDTPVTQYF.